Following are 32 T cell receptor beta chains from one sample sequenced in a study of tumor and adjacent non-tumor tissue in lung cancer. Three rounds of nested PCR, following a modified ARM-PCR protocol, produced the TCRbeta library. MiXCR was run by TCRdb on the multiplex PCR reads, yielding one entry per CDR3 protein. This sample has 71,000 or so distinct CDR3 sequences; approximately 79% occur once, and the top ten carry 10% to 15%. This sample's RNA came from whole unsorted tissue. The specimen sequenced was lung tumor tissue. The receptors originated from a woman aged 50 to 60 with non-small cell lung cancer.

The rearrangement links TRBV29-1 to TRBJ2-3; the D gene is possibly TRBD1 (5 bases). The J call is uncertain, as TRBJ1-5 better fits the DNA end. The CDR3 covers 13 residues. CDR1 and CDR2 from the germline V gene are SQVTM and ANQGSEA. The CDR3 nucleotides read TGCAGCATTGTGGGGGGTCTCTCAGATACGCAGCATTTT. It specifies CSIVGGLSDTQHF.

Of note for this clonotype: The CDR3 does not end in the conserved phenylalanine or tryptophan, so this is likely a read error. The chain joins TRBV5-8 to TRBJ1-6, with no clear D. The CDR3 runs 15 residues. Per the germline V gene, CDR1 is SGHTS and CDR2 is YDEGEE. Trimming removed 6 bases from V and 5 bases from J, with 15 bases in between. Here the CDR3 DNA reads TGTGCCAGCACCTTTTATTACGGGAATAATTCACCCCTCCACTAT. The encoded protein is CASTFYYGNNSPLHY.

This chain uses TRBV4-3 with TRBJ2-3, with 9 nucleotides matching TRBD1. After removal of 6 bases from V and 4 bases from J, the junction contained 8 bases not matched to a gene. The CDR3 totals 15 residues. The germline V gene has CDR1 LGHNA and CDR2 YSLEER. The CDR3 nucleotides are TGCGCCAGCAGTCACACAGGGGGCGAAGCAGATACGCAGTATTTT. Its translation is CASSHTGGEADTQYF.

The chain has TRBV11-3 and TRBJ2-3; D is tentatively TRBD1 or TRBD2 (5 bases each). CDR1 and CDR2 (germline): SGHNT, YENEEA. V gave up 1 base and J gave up 7 bases, with 18 bases separating them. The CDR3 is 16 residues long. The CDR3 reads CASSLGEGKPTYTQYF. The CDR3 region has the DNA TGTGCCAGCAGCTTAGGAGAGGGGAAGCCGACGTATACGCAGTATTTT.

This chain connects TRBV4-1 to TRBJ1-2; 11 bases line up with TRBD1. The germline V gene encodes CDR1 MGHRA and CDR2 YSYEKL. CDR3 size: 15 residues. J was trimmed by 7 bases and V by 4 bases; bases with no gene match: 8. CDR3 loop: CASSPGGQGAGGYTF. CDR3 DNA sequence: TGCGCCAGCAGCCCAGGAGGACAGGGGGCGGGTGGCTACACCTTC.

This clonotype was picked up many times. The chain carries TRBV12-3 or TRBV12-4 and TRBJ1-5; D remains unclear. Trimming took 3 bases from V and 7 from J, leaving 7 bases between them. The CDR3 consists of 12 residues. The CDR3 bases are TGTGCCAGCAGTTTTCTGGGACAGCCCCAGCATTTT. Translation: CASSFLGQPQHF.

This clonotype was recorded at least ten times. The V call is TRBV7-9, the J call TRBJ2-3; D is uncertain. This CDR3 region has 12 residues. V lost 8 bases and J lost 0, with 6 bases in between. Per germline, CDR1 SEHNR and CDR2 FQNEAQ (reference sequence). The CDR3: CASQVSTDTQYF. CDR3 nucleotide sequence: TGTGCCAGCCAAGTGAGCACAGATACGCAGTATTTT.

Concerning this clonotype: The conserved phenylalanine or tryptophan is not found at the CDR3 terminus, so this likely reflects a read error. The V call is TRBV11-2, the J call TRBJ2-2; 12 bases agree with TRBD2. The CDR3 extends over 16 amino acids. CDR1 is SGHAT, CDR2 FQNNGV, per germline. The CDR3 loop reads CASSPSGRANTGELFL. The CDR3 DNA reads TGTGCTAGCAGCCCTAGCGGGAGGGCCAATACCGGGGAGCTGTTTCTT.

This chain joins TRBV20-1 and TRBJ2-7, with D possibly being TRBD1 (5 bases). V was clipped by 6 bases and J by 3 bases, with 9 bases between them. This CDR3 spans 11 amino acids. The V gene's germline CDR1 is DFQATT and CDR2 SNEGSKA (reference sequence). The CDR3 loop is CSAVGHYEQYF. CDR3 nucleotide sequence: TGCAGTGCGGTGGGGCACTACGAGCAGTACTTC.

As to this clonotype: No conserved phenylalanine or tryptophan ends this CDR3, so it is likely a read error. The DNA is omitted, as the CDR3 cannot be located on it reliably, and the CDR3 follows TCRdb's listing. This sequence joins TRBV11-2 and TRBJ2-7; the table's D call of TRBD1 was not tested on the DNA. Per germline, CDR1 SGHAT and CDR2 FQNNGV. Termini included, the CDR3 measures 17 amino acids. The CDR3 sequence: CASSLAARRTGPYEQYY.

To note about this clonotype: At one end the junction does not follow the germline gene, possibly because of a read error. V and J are TRBV11-2 and TRBJ2-1, with a weak D call TRBD2 (5 bases). Germline CDR1 and CDR2: SGHAT and FQNNGV. This CDR3 has 15 amino acids. The chain's CDR3 is CDSSSIAGGDNEQFF. CDR3 coding DNA: TGTGACAGCAGCTCTATAGCTGGAGGAGACAATGAGCAGTTCTTC.

Notes on this clonotype: The junction departs from germline at one end; a sequencing error may be responsible. The chain employs TRBV6-6 and TRBJ2-3; D is ambiguous. CDR3 length equals 14 residues. Germline assignment: CDR1 MNHNY and CDR2 SVGAGI (reference sequence). CDR3 sequence: CASNFQSFTETQYF. The CDR3 nucleotides are TGTGCCAGCAATTTCCAGTCTTTCACAGAAACGCAGTATTTT.

Notes on this clonotype: One end of the junction fails to match germline, which may point to a read error. The rearrangement links TRBV28 to TRBJ1-5; D possibly corresponds to TRBD1 (5 bases). Germline-derived CDR1 and CDR2 are MDHEN and SYDVKM. The CDR3 runs 16 residues. As DNA, the CDR3 is TGTGCCAGCAGTCCCTCTTCCGGGGGAAGCATTCAGCTCCAGCATTTT. It encodes CASSPSSGGSIQLQHF.

The genes are TRBV20-1 and TRBJ2-7; the D gene is possibly TRBD1 (6 bases). In germline, CDR1 is DFQATT, CDR2 SNEGSKA (reference sequence). The V and J ends lost 3 bases and 3 bases respectively, with 18 bases between them. The CDR3 is 15 amino acids. The CDR3 region has the DNA TGCAGTGCTAGTAGGGACATGGGCCGCCGCTACGAGCAGTACTTC. It yields the protein CSASRDMGRRYEQYF.

This rearrangement joins TRBV20-1 to TRBJ1-2, with D perhaps TRBD1 (5 bases). CDR1 is DFQATT and CDR2 is SNEGSKA in the germline V gene (reference sequence). The V end was cut by 7 bases, the J end by 9 bases, with 18 bases between. CDR3 length: 12 amino acids. This CDR3 reads CSVVQGQDCYTF. The CDR3 DNA follows: TGCAGTGTAGTCCAGGGTCAAGATTGCTACACCTTC.

Comment on this clonotype: The junction differs from germline at one of its ends, possibly a read error. V is TRBV12-3 or TRBV12-4 and J is TRBJ2-2; D is perhaps TRBD2 (5 bases). The CDR3 has 16 residues. CDR3 in amino acids: CASNTAMRTNTGERFF. CDR3 nucleotide sequence: TGTGCCAGCAATACCGCTATGAGAACGAACACCGGGGAGCGGTTTTTT.

The chain recombines TRBV6-5 with TRBJ2-1, with a tentative D call TRBD2 (6 bases). From germline, CDR1 is MNHEY and CDR2 SVGAGI. The CDR3 has 16 residues. V lost 2 bases and J lost 9, with 20 bases in between. CDR3: CASSYARLVNNIEQFF. In DNA form, the CDR3 reads TGTGCCAGCAGTTACGCCCGACTAGTGAATAACATTGAGCAGTTCTTC.

This clonotype came up once. The V and J genes are TRBV29-1 and TRBJ2-1; maybe TRBD2 (5 bases). The CDR3 has 15 residues. V lost 7 bases and J 9 bases, leaving 25 bases between the germline ends. In germline, CDR1 is SQVTM, CDR2 ANQGSEA. In DNA, the CDR3 is TGCAGCGCCAAGGCTAGCCGGACCTGGTGGGGTGAGCAGTTCTTC. Translating it yields CSAKASRTWWGEQFF.

Details on this clonotype: Mismatch with germline at one junction end may stem from a read error. V gene TRBV10-3 combines with J gene TRBJ2-5, with 8 bases aligning to TRBD1. Germline CDR1 reads ENHRY; CDR2 reads SYGVKD. The CDR3 totals 13 residues. The CDR3 coding sequence is TGTGCCATCAGCGGGACAGGTCGTGGGATCCAGTATTTC. Translated, it gives CAISGTGRGIQYF.

Concerning this clonotype itself: The conserved phenylalanine or tryptophan normally closing the CDR3 is absent here, so this likely arose from a read error. The chain links TRBV20-1 to TRBJ2-1; D possibly corresponds to TRBD2 (5 bases). CDR1 is DFQATT, CDR2 SNEGSKA, per germline (reference sequence). The CDR3 length is 13 residues. The germline V and J ends were trimmed by 2 bases and 9 bases, with 14 bases remaining between them. CDR3 region: CSARTLGMGEQFI. The DNA for the CDR3 is TGCAGTGCTAGAACACTAGGAATGGGTGAGCAGTTCATC.

In the case of this clonotype: One junction end disagrees with the germline gene, perhaps due to a read error. The V and J genes are TRBV11-2 and TRBJ2-7; D uncertain. The CDR3 is 16 amino acids. From germline, CDR1 is SGHAT and CDR2 FQNNGV. DNA for the CDR3: TGTGCCAGGAGCTCCACAGAGCCCGGGCCGCGGTACGAGCAGTACTTC. Its protein is CARSSTEPGPRYEQYF.

This rearrangement joins TRBV29-1 to TRBJ2-7; possibly TRBD1 for D (7 bases). The CDR3 extends over 15 amino acids. V was cut by 6 bases and J by 1 base, with 19 bases left in between. CDR1 SQVTM and CDR2 ANQGSEA come from the germline V gene. The CDR3 DNA follows: TGCAGCGTGGGAATCCGGGACAGCGGGTCCTACGAGCAGTACTTC. It codes for CSVGIRDSGSYEQYF.

Of note for this clonotype: The CDR3 end shows no conserved phenylalanine or tryptophan, and so a read error is likely. No DNA is shown, since the ends of the CDR3 on it are uncertain; the CDR3 is the one TCRdb lists. The CDR3 sequence is CASRLSASRNTGELLI. The chain uses TRBV11-2 and TRBJ2-2. Per the germline V gene, CDR1 is SGHAT and CDR2 is FQNNGV. Both ends counted, the CDR3 spans 16 residues.

This clonotype occurred a few times. The chain links TRBV21-1 to TRBJ1-3. TRBV21-1 is deemed a pseudogene. The length of the CDR3 is 15 residues. The CDR3 nucleotides read TGTGCCAGCAGCAAAGCGCTCAGCTCTGGAAACACCATATATTTT. It yields the protein CASSKALSSGNTIYF.

By sample share, this clonotype is medium-sized. The chain employs TRBV20-1 and TRBJ2-1, with 7 bases that match TRBD2. Germline CDR1 DFQATT, CDR2 SNEGSKA (reference sequence). Trimming cost V 3 bases and J 6 bases; bases outside gene matches: 8. CDR3 length: 14 residues. CDR3 DNA sequence: TGCAGTGCTAGCGGCGGGAGTACGCGCAATGAGCAGTTCTTC. It encodes CSASGGSTRNEQFF.

Concerning this clonotype itself: The germline gene is not matched at one end of the junction; a read error may be the cause. The V and J genes are TRBV28 and TRBJ2-5, with a possible D match to TRBD2 (5 bases). CDR3 length: 13 residues. CDR1 and CDR2 from the germline V gene are MDHEN and SYDVKM. CDR3 DNA: TGTGCCAGCAGGTGGTCAGGAGAGGAGGCCCAGTATTTC. It codes for CASRWSGEEAQYF.

Comment on this clonotype: The germline gene is not matched at one end of the junction; a read error may be the cause. V usage is TRBV6-2 or TRBV6-3 and J usage is TRBJ2-1; TRBD2 might be the D (6 bases). CDR1 and CDR2 from the germline V gene are MNHEY and SVGEGT. This CDR3 is built from 16 residues. CDR3 sequence (DNA): TGTGCCAGCAGTCCGGACCGGAGCGGGCGGTTGAATGAGCAGCTCTTC. It is translated as CASSPDRSGRLNEQLF.

This clonotype was counted a single time. V gene TRBV5-5 combines with J gene TRBJ2-3; 10 bases are a match to TRBD2. CDR1 SGHKS and CDR2 YYEKEE come from the germline V gene (reference sequence). The CDR3 consists of 16 residues. Trimming took 7 bases from V and 2 from J; bases not matched to a gene: 10. The CDR3 coding sequence is TGTGCCAGCGCCTTGGGACTAGCGAAAATCACAGATACGCAGTATTTT. Residues: CASALGLAKITDTQYF.

This clonotype was seen a single time. Likely a read error: the CDR3 ends without its conserved phenylalanine or tryptophan. This chain joins TRBV12-3 or TRBV12-4 and TRBJ2-5; D not resolved. The CDR3 covers 11 residues. The CDR3 region is CASSLGEAQYS. Written as DNA, the CDR3 is TGTGCCAGCAGTTTAGGAGAGGCCCAGTACTCT.

The chain uses TRBV4-1 and TRBJ2-3, with D perhaps matching TRBD2 (6 bases). With 0 bases removed from V and 8 bases from J, the gap between germline ends came to 18 bases. The CDR3 covers 16 residues. Germline values: CDR1 MGHRA, CDR2 YSYEKL. The CDR3 nucleotides are TGCGCCAGCAGCCAAGATCAGGTAGCGGTCGTAGTTACGCAGTATTTT. Residues: CASSQDQVAVVVTQYF.

The chain links TRBV29-1 to TRBJ2-1; 9 nucleotides align to TRBD1. Germline V gene sequence: CDR1 SQVTM, CDR2 ANQGSEA. CDR3 length: 16 amino acids. The CDR3 loop is CRFNAGKDRGNNEQFF. The CDR3 bases are TGCAGATTTAATGCCGGGAAGGACAGGGGAAATAATGAGCAGTTCTTC.

In its sample, this clonotype was seen once. A junction boundary mismatches the germline segment, possibly from a read error. The chain combines TRBV29-1 with TRBJ2-7; TRBD1 agrees at 7 bases. The CDR3 has 13 amino acids. CDR1 is SQVTM, CDR2 ANQGSEA, per germline. The CDR3 region is CSVENTGVGELYF. As DNA, the CDR3 is TGCAGCGTTGAAAACACAGGGGTAGGCGAGCTGTACTTC.